A single sample gave rise to the 31 T cell receptor beta chains below, sequenced in a study of technical replicates of blood from a handful of donors. Only in-frame clones appear in the TCRdb table, and some are missing; sequencing was by immunoSEQ multiplex PCR. The data hold about 68,000 clones, with roughly 97% observed a single time. The source material was T cells isolated from PBMCs. These receptors originate from a human donor in good health.

CDR3 sequence: CASSYEMTRSSYNEQFF. The DNA of the CDR3 is TGTGCCAGCAGCTACGAGATGACGAGGAGCTCCTACAATGAGCAGTTCTTC. The gene calls are TRBV13 and TRBJ2-1; D gene unclear. V was pared by 4 bases and J by 0 bases, with 16 bases between. The CDR3 sequence is 17 residues long. CDR1 and CDR2 from the germline V gene are PRHDT and FYEKMQ (reference sequence).

The CDR3 sequence: CASRAPGVVYGYTF. The CDR3 DNA sequence: TGTGCCAGCAGGGCCCCGGGGGTGGTCTATGGCTACACCTTC. V gene TRBV6-1 combines with J gene TRBJ1-2, with D possibly TRBD1 on 5 matching bases. Per the germline V gene, CDR1 is MNHNS and CDR2 is SASEGT. The ends were cut back, 6 bases at V and 4 bases at J, with 15 bases in the middle. The CDR3 totals 14 residues.

The chain recombines TRBV11-2 with TRBJ2-3; D perhaps matches TRBD2 (5 bases). This CDR3 has 14 amino acids. Trimming cost V 2 bases and J 5 bases, with 11 bases left between them. CDR1 SGHAT and CDR2 FQNNGV come from the germline V gene. CDR3 region: CASSLMGVGDTQYF. The DNA for the CDR3 is TGTGCCAGCAGCTTAATGGGAGTTGGAGATACGCAGTATTTT.

The rearrangement links TRBV6-1 to TRBJ2-3; 12 bases match TRBD1. From germline, CDR1 is MNHNS and CDR2 SASEGT. Trimming took 10 bases from V and 5 from J; bases not matched to a gene: 7. The CDR3 runs 14 residues. The chain's CDR3 is CAIVGQGAIDTQYF. CDR3 coding DNA: TGTGCCATCGTGGGACAGGGGGCTATAGATACGCAGTATTTT.

The CDR3 sequence is CASSHPGQGTDTQYF. CDR3 in DNA: TGTGCCAGCAGCCATCCGGGACAGGGAACAGATACGCAGTATTTT. V gene TRBV11-1 combines with J gene TRBJ2-3; 9 positions agree with TRBD1. Germline assignment: CDR1 SGHAT and CDR2 FQDESV (reference sequence). J lost 3 bases, V lost 5 bases, and 6 bases had no gene match. CDR3 size: 15 residues. The variable domain in full, with the rest retrieved from reference TRBV11-1 and TRBJ2-3, is EAEVAQSPRYKITEKSQAVAFWCDPISGHATLYWYRQILGQGPELLVQFQDESVVDDSQLPKDRFSAERLKGVDSTLKIQPAELGDSAMYLCASSHPGQGTDTQYFGPGTRLTVL.

The chain joins TRBV2 to TRBJ2-3, with 13 bases matching TRBD2. Trimming at V came to 10 bases and at J to 6 bases, leaving 16 bases not matched to a gene. The CDR3 length is 17 residues. From germline, CDR1 is SNHLY and CDR2 FYNNEI. The CDR3 is CAILNTGTSGNWDTQYF. The CDR3 DNA follows: TGTGCCATACTGAATACCGGGACTAGCGGGAACTGGGATACGCAGTATTTT.

The rearrangement links TRBV6-1 to TRBJ2-3; D call uncertain. CDR1 is MNHNS and CDR2 is SASEGT in the germline V gene. The CDR3 totals 16 residues. Trimming removed 2 bases from V and 1 base from J, with 13 bases in between. CDR3 nucleotides: TGTGCCAGCAGTGAATACAGAATTGACGGCACAGATACGCAGTATTTT. The encoded protein is CASSEYRIDGTDTQYF.

This chain connects TRBV7-9 to TRBJ1-1; D is uncertain. Germline-derived CDR1 and CDR2 are SEHNR and FQNEAQ (reference sequence). The CDR3 loop spans 13 amino acids. The V end was cut by 5 bases, the J end by 4 bases, with 11 bases between. The CDR3 here is CASSETAGTEAFF. The CDR3 DNA sequence: TGTGCCAGCAGCGAAACGGCGGGCACTGAAGCTTTCTTT.

The chain employs TRBV4-3 and TRBJ2-1, with TRBD2 matching over 8 bases. The V and J ends lost 4 bases and 4 bases, in that order; junction bases with no gene match: 12. CDR1 is LGHNA, CDR2 YSLEER, per germline. The length of the CDR3 is 17 residues. The CDR3 protein is CASSLSIAGMDYNEQFF. CDR3 nucleotides: TGCGCCAGCAGCCTCAGTATAGCGGGAATGGATTACAATGAGCAGTTCTTC.

The table lists this clone with a count of one. This rearrangement joins TRBV21-1 to TRBJ2-3; the D call TRBD1 from the table was never checked on the DNA. TRBV21-1 is assigned pseudogene status. The CDR3 sequence is 14 residues long. DNA of the CDR3: TGTGCCAGCAGCGACTTCAGGGGATCAGATACGCAGTATTTT. Its protein is CASSDFRGSDTQYF.

This clone was observed a single time. The chain joins TRBV7-2 to TRBJ2-5, with TRBD1 identical over 7 bases. CDR1 SGHTA and CDR2 FQGNSA come from the germline V gene. The CDR3 spans 14 residues. J gave up 3 bases and V 6 bases, and 7 bases lay outside the gene matches. The CDR3, as DNA: TGTGCCAGCAGTTCAAGGACAGGCAAAGAGACCCAGTACTTC. Translation gives CASSSRTGKETQYF.

This clone was seen a single time. V usage is TRBV4-1 and J usage is TRBJ2-1, with 12 positions matching TRBD2. Trimming at V came to 4 bases and at J to 3 bases, leaving 16 bases not matched to a gene. The CDR3 runs 20 residues. Germline loops: CDR1 MGHRA, CDR2 YSYEKL. The CDR3 loop is CASSPKDARLAGEGYNEQFF. DNA for the CDR3: TGCGCCAGCAGCCCCAAAGACGCCCGACTAGCGGGAGAAGGCTACAATGAGCAGTTCTTC.

The V gene is TRBV5-6, the J gene TRBJ2-7, with 10 bases that match TRBD2. V dropped 0 bases and J dropped 3; count of bases not matched to a gene: 6. The CDR3 runs to 16 residues. Germline assignment: CDR1 SGHDT and CDR2 YYEEEE. DNA for the CDR3: TGTGCCAGCAGCTTGGCCCTAGCGGGAGCCTTCTACGAGCAGTACTTC. It specifies CASSLALAGAFYEQYF. The full variable domain, with the rest looked up from reference TRBV5-6 and TRBJ2-7, is DAGVTQSPTHLIKTRGQQVTLRCSPKSGHDTVSWYQQALGQGPQFIFQYYEEEERQRGNFPDRFSGHQFPNYSSELNVNALLLGDSALYLCASSLALAGAFYEQYFGPGTRLTVT.

J is TRBJ2-7 and V is TRBV27; TRBD2 is a possible D gene (6 bases). Trimming cost V 3 bases and J 1 base, with 7 bases left between them. Germline V CDR1 and CDR2: MNHEY, SMNVEV (reference sequence). CDR3 length: 13 amino acids. CDR3: CASSFGGSYEQYF. The CDR3 coding sequence is TGTGCCAGCAGTTTTGGGGGGTCCTACGAGCAGTACTTC.

The gene calls are TRBV30 and TRBJ2-7; 10 bases match TRBD1. The germline V gene encodes CDR1 GTSNPN and CDR2 SVGIG (reference sequence). The V and J ends lost 3 bases and 4 bases, in that order; junction bases with no gene match: 6. There are 14 residues in the CDR3. The DNA of the CDR3 is TGTGCCTGGAGCCTTGGGACAGGGGTTTACGAGCAGTACTTC. Its translation: CAWSLGTGVYEQYF.

The chain is built from TRBV20-1 and TRBJ2-1; D gene ambiguous. From germline, CDR1 is DFQATT and CDR2 SNEGSKA (reference sequence). The ends were cut back, 8 bases at V and 4 bases at J, with 6 bases in the middle. The CDR3 is 10 amino acids. The CDR3 protein is CSTGYNEQFF. The DNA for the CDR3 is TGCAGTACGGGTTACAATGAGCAGTTCTTC.

The chain employs TRBV5-1 and TRBJ1-1, with D possibly TRBD1 on 5 matching bases. Trimming shortened V by 5 bases and J by 3 bases, and 14 bases separated the two germline ends. This CDR3 contains 14 residues. Germline V CDR1 and CDR2: SGHRS, YFSETQ. CDR3 DNA sequence: TGCGCCAGCAGTCGTTCCGGGGGTGACACTGAAGCTTTCTTT. Its protein is CASSRSGGDTEAFF.

The chain uses TRBV5-1 and TRBJ1-1; no clear D gene. The CDR3 spans 15 residues. Germline assignment: CDR1 SGHRS and CDR2 YFSETQ. Trimming removed 4 bases from V and 1 base from J, with 14 bases in between. This chain's CDR3 is CASSLGILGNTEAFF. CDR3 nucleotides: TGCGCCAGCAGCCTGGGTATCCTAGGGAACACTGAAGCTTTCTTT. The full variable domain, its missing parts supplied by reference TRBV5-1 and TRBJ1-1, is KAGVTQTPRYLIKTRGQQVTLSCSPISGHRSVSWYQQTPGQGLQFLFEYFSETQRNKGNFPGRFSGRQFSNSRSEMNVSTLELGDSALYLCASSLGILGNTEAFFGQGTRLTVV.

This clone has only a few counts. The rearrangement joins TRBV5-4 to TRBJ2-2; 10 nucleotides align to TRBD1. CDR3 length: 16 amino acids. Germline CDR1 is SGHNT and CDR2 is YYREEE (reference sequence). Trimming removed 4 bases from V and 2 bases from J; junction bases left unmatched: 5. The CDR3 coding sequence is TGTGCCAGCAGCAAGACAGGGGGCGGAAACACCGGGGAGCTGTTTTTT. Translating it yields CASSKTGGGNTGELFF. Looking up the rest from reference TRBV5-4 and TRBJ2-2 gives the full variable domain: ETGVTQSPTHLIKTRGQQVTLRCSSQSGHNTVSWYQQALGQGPQFIFQYYREEENGRGNFPPRFSGLQFPNYSSELNVNALELDDSALYLCASSKTGGGNTGELFFGEGSRLTVL.

V usage is TRBV7-9 and J usage is TRBJ2-1; no definite D call. CDR1 and CDR2 (germline): SEHNR, FQNEAQ (reference sequence). Trimming stripped 1 base from V and 4 bases from J, with 8 bases between. The CDR3 sequence is 14 residues long. The CDR3 DNA reads TGTGCCAGCAGCTTAGGAGCCACGTACAATGAGCAGTTCTTC. The encoded protein is CASSLGATYNEQFF.

This chain joins TRBV28 and TRBJ2-5, with a tentative D call TRBD2 (6 bases). CDR3 length: 13 residues. CDR1 is MDHEN and CDR2 is SYDVKM in the germline V gene. V was pared by 2 bases and J by 4 bases, with 8 bases between. The CDR3 sequence: CASSLAGTETQYF. The CDR3 DNA sequence: TGTGCCAGCAGTTTAGCGGGGACAGAGACCCAGTACTTC.

This clone is a singleton in its sample. The genes are TRBV6-5 and TRBJ2-2, with D possibly being TRBD1 (6 bases). The CDR3 loop spans 15 amino acids. Trimming pared 6 bases from V and 0 bases from J, leaving 11 bases between. CDR1 is MNHEY, CDR2 SVGAGI, per germline. The CDR3 DNA reads as TGTGCCAGCAGCAGCCGGACAGCGAACACCGGGGAGCTGTTTTTT. Protein product: CASSSRTANTGELFF.

This chain joins TRBV11-2 and TRBJ1-2, with D maybe TRBD1 (6 bases). The V gene's germline CDR1 is SGHAT and CDR2 FQNNGV. The CDR3 covers 15 residues. Trimming took 3 bases from V and 4 from J, leaving 15 bases between them. The CDR3 nucleotides are TGTGCCAGCAGCTTCGATCCTCGGGACACCTATGGCTACACCTTC. This encodes CASSFDPRDTYGYTF.

The chain couples TRBV4-1 to TRBJ2-7, with D hard to call. CDR3 length equals 18 residues. The germline V and J ends were trimmed by 2 bases and 4 bases, with 24 bases remaining between them. Germline V lookup: CDR1 MGHRA, CDR2 YSYEKL. Written as DNA, the CDR3 is TGCGCCAGCAGCCAACAAGGCGCCTCAGCAGGCCGATTTTACGAGCAGTACTTC. It yields the protein CASSQQGASAGRFYEQYF.

The V and J genes are TRBV30 and TRBJ2-7; 7 bases are a match to TRBD2. The CDR3 extends over 14 amino acids. V was clipped by 0 bases and J by 6 bases; unmatched bases: 8. From germline, CDR1 is GTSNPN and CDR2 SVGIG (reference sequence). CDR3 in amino acids: CAWSVNGRLGEQYF. The CDR3 DNA is TGTGCCTGGAGTGTAAACGGGAGGCTCGGCGAGCAGTACTTC.

The chain recombines TRBV10-3 with TRBJ2-7, with 9 bases matching TRBD1. Germline V gene sequence: CDR1 ENHRY, CDR2 SYGVKD. The CDR3 extends over 12 amino acids. J gave up 6 bases and V 7 bases, and 4 bases lay outside the gene matches. Here the CDR3 reads CAIKDRGIEQYF. In DNA form, the CDR3 reads TGTGCCATCAAGGACAGGGGAATCGAGCAGTACTTC.

The V call is TRBV5-8, the J call TRBJ2-3; 13 bases are a match to TRBD2. Germline loops: CDR1 SGHTS, CDR2 YDEGEE. The CDR3 loop spans 17 amino acids. V was clipped by 0 bases and J by 4 bases; unmatched bases: 5. This CDR3 is CASSLGTSGSIADTQYF. CDR3 nucleotide sequence: TGTGCCAGCAGCTTGGGGACTAGCGGGAGTATAGCAGATACGCAGTATTTT.

J is TRBJ2-1 and V is TRBV7-9; D perhaps matches TRBD2 (6 bases). Between the trimmed V and J ends, which lost 7 bases and 7 bases, there was a span of 20 bases. Germline CDR1 SEHNR, CDR2 FQNEAQ (reference sequence). The CDR3 loop spans 15 amino acids. CDR3 residues: CASISVGTVQNEQFF. Here the CDR3 DNA reads TGTGCCAGCATCTCTGTAGGGACTGTCCAAAATGAGCAGTTCTTC.

The rearrangement uses TRBV19 and TRBJ2-5, with 7 bases aligning to TRBD2. This CDR3 is 16 amino acids long. Germline values: CDR1 LNHDA, CDR2 SQIVND (reference sequence). V trimming: 3 bases; J trimming: 5 bases; junction bases outside the gene matches: 12. The CDR3 bases are TGTGCCAGTAGTATGGGAGCGGGAATAACGTCGGAGACCCAGTACTTC. Translated, it gives CASSMGAGITSETQYF.

This clone has more than one count but fewer than ten. The chain joins TRBV28 to TRBJ1-5; a weak D match, TRBD1 (5 bases). This CDR3 has 15 amino acids. V was cut by 9 bases and J by 3 bases, with 18 bases left in between. The germline V gene has CDR1 MDHEN and CDR2 SYDVKM. The CDR3 loop is CASSGSQVYNQPQHF. In nucleotides, the CDR3 is TGTGCCAGTTCAGGGTCCCAAGTATACAATCAGCCCCAGCATTTT.

The rearrangement links TRBV28 to TRBJ2-7; TRBD1 agrees at 11 bases. Germline loops: CDR1 MDHEN, CDR2 SYDVKM. V was clipped by 7 bases and J by 4 bases; unmatched bases: 9. The CDR3 length is 15 residues. The DNA for the CDR3 is TGTGCCAGCATGCGCGCCGGGACAGGGGGGTACGAGCAGTACTTC. Translating gives CASMRAGTGGYEQYF. Together with reference TRBV28 and TRBJ2-7, the CDR3 gives the full variable domain: DVKVTQSSRYLVKRTGEKVFLECVQDMDHENMFWYRQDPGLGLRLIYFSYDVKMKEKGDIPEGYSVSREKKERFSLILESASTNQTSMYLCASMRAGTGGYEQYFGPGTRLTVT.